The 18 T cell receptor beta chains listed next were all sequenced from one sample in a study of T cell repertoires in cytomegalovirus infection. One entry per CDR3 protein results from TCRdb running MiXCR on the reads. The table shows fewer than 900,000 distinct CDR3 sequences, with 25% to 30% occurring only once. Their antigens are not known. Source: cultured CD8+ T cells from PBMCs, taken from culture after CMV antigen stimulation. The receptors here all came from a human donor in good health (CMV status not recorded). Some clones in this sample may be carry-over from other donors' samples.

At least ten counts were recorded for this clonotype. The CDR3, as DNA: TGTGCCAGCAGCCCTTTCGGGTACACTGAAGCTTTCTTT. Translation: CASSPFGYTEAFF. This chain joins TRBV7-2 and TRBJ1-1; no clear D. Germline loops: CDR1 SGHTA, CDR2 FQGNSA. Trimming left V 5 bases short and J 3 bases short, with 10 bases between. The CDR3 sequence is 13 residues long.

A few counts support this clonotype. The chain has TRBV5-8 and TRBJ2-5; 8 positions agree with TRBD1. Looked up from germline, CDR1 is SGHTS and CDR2 is YDEGEE. This CDR3 is 15 amino acids long. V was clipped by 2 bases and J by 5 bases; unmatched bases: 8. CDR3 loop: CASSLNTGQGETQYF. The CDR3 DNA reads TGTGCCAGCAGCTTAAACACCGGACAGGGCGAGACCCAGTACTTC.

The chain joins TRBV6-5 to TRBJ2-5; D may be TRBD1 or TRBD2 (6 bases each). CDR3 length: 12 amino acids. The germline V and J ends were trimmed by 7 bases and 5 bases, with 11 bases remaining between them. The V gene's germline CDR1 is MNHEY and CDR2 SVGAGI. The CDR3 nucleotides read TGTGCCAGCACTTCGGGGGCGGAGACCCAGTACTTC. Its translation is CASTSGAETQYF.

With respect to this clonotype: It is unclear where the CDR3 begins or ends on the DNA, so no DNA is shown, and the CDR3 is as TCRdb lists it. The V gene is TRBV6-5, the J gene TRBJ2-7; TRBD2 is taken as the D call from the table, unchecked against the DNA. Germline-derived CDR1 and CDR2 are MNHEY and SVGAGI. The CDR3 is 13 amino acids in total, end residues counted. The CDR3 sequence is CASSSSRGGEQYV.

The chain recombines TRBV27 with TRBJ2-7, with a tentative D call TRBD1 (5 bases). The germline CDR1 and CDR2 sequences are MNHEY and SMNVEV (reference sequence). The CDR3 runs 14 residues. Trimming shortened V by 10 bases and J by 3 bases, and 19 bases separated the two germline ends. CDR3 loop: CATSAGQGFYEQYV. The CDR3, as DNA: TGTGCCACTTCAGCAGGGCAGGGTTTCTACGAGCAGTACGTC.

This chain uses TRBV7-2 with TRBJ1-1, with a tentative D call TRBD1 (5 bases). Germline V gene lookup returns CDR1 SGHTA and CDR2 FQGNSA. The CDR3 extends over 17 amino acids. The V gene lost 0 bases and the J gene lost 3 bases, with 17 bases spanning the gap. This chain's CDR3 is CASSLALMGPRYTEAFF. The CDR3 nucleotides are TGTGCCAGCAGCTTAGCGCTAATGGGACCTCGGTACACTGAAGCTTTCTTT.

This clonotype was counted a few times. The genes are TRBV7-8 and TRBJ2-7, with TRBD1 matching over 7 bases. V trimming: 2 bases; J trimming: 7 bases; junction bases outside the gene matches: 11. CDR3 length: 15 amino acids. Per germline, CDR1 SGHVS and CDR2 FQNEAQ. CDR3 region: CASSLTGTAKSEQYF. As DNA, the CDR3 is TGTGCCAGCAGCTTAACCGGGACAGCAAAGTCAGAGCAGTACTTC. The variable domain in full, with the rest retrieved from reference TRBV7-8 and TRBJ2-7, is GAGVSQSPRYKVAKRGQDVALRCDPISGHVSLFWYQQALGQGPEFLTYFQNEAQLDKSGLPSDRFFAERPEGSVSTLKIQRTQQEDSAVYLCASSLTGTAKSEQYFGPGTRLTVT.

The rearrangement uses TRBV29-1 and TRBJ1-2; no clear D gene. V was clipped by 5 bases and J by 3 bases, with 7 bases between them. CDR1 is SQVTM, CDR2 ANQGSEA, per germline. There are 11 residues in the CDR3. CDR3 coding DNA: TGCAGCGTTTGGACGGACTATGGCTACACCTTC. Its translation is CSVWTDYGYTF.

This clonotype was detected only a few times. The chain employs TRBV6-5 and TRBJ2-1; 8 bases align to TRBD2. The CDR3 has 15 residues. V was clipped by 0 bases and J by 7 bases; unmatched bases: 5. Per the germline V gene, CDR1 is MNHEY and CDR2 is SVGAGI. The DNA for the CDR3 is TGTGCCAGCAGTTACTCGGCGGGGGGTGGGAATGAGCAGTTCTTC. It encodes CASSYSAGGGNEQFF.

This clonotype appeared many times. The J gene is TRBJ1-2, the V gene TRBV7-6; the match to TRBD1 covers 7 bases. The V segment lost 1 base and the J segment 6 bases; nucleotides outside the gene matches: 14. The CDR3 covers 17 residues. The germline V gene has CDR1 SGHVS and CDR2 FNYEAQ. The CDR3 sequence: CASSLEPPGTADDGYTF. In DNA form, the CDR3 reads TGTGCCAGCAGCTTAGAACCCCCCGGGACAGCCGACGATGGCTACACCTTC. Looking up the rest from reference TRBV7-6 and TRBJ1-2 gives the full variable domain: GAGVSQSPRYKVTKRGQDVALRCDPISGHVSLYWYRQALGQGPEFLTYFNYEAQQDKSGLPNDRFSAERPEGSISTLTIQRTEQRDSAMYRCASSLEPPGTADDGYTFGSGTRLTVV.

The table lists this clonotype with a count of one. J is TRBJ1-2 and V is TRBV7-2; 7 bases align to TRBD1. The CDR3 spans 14 residues. Germline V gene sequence: CDR1 SGHTA, CDR2 FQGNSA. J was trimmed by 9 bases and V by 5 bases; bases with no gene match: 12. The CDR3 loop reads CASSPFDRENSYTF. DNA of the CDR3: TGTGCCAGCAGCCCCTTCGACAGGGAAAATAGCTACACCTTC.

This clonotype was seen many times. The chain employs TRBV7-2 and TRBJ2-3; 10 nucleotides align to TRBD2. V dropped 1 base and J dropped 0; count of bases not matched to a gene: 1. In germline, CDR1 is SGHTA, CDR2 FQGNSA. The CDR3 is 16 amino acids. The chain's CDR3 is CASSLELAGSTDTQYF. As DNA, the CDR3 is TGTGCCAGCAGCTTAGAACTAGCGGGGAGCACAGATACGCAGTATTTT.

This clonotype has more than one count but fewer than ten. This chain connects TRBV19 to TRBJ1-2, with a possible D match to TRBD1 (6 bases). The CDR3 contains 16 residues. From germline, CDR1 is LNHDA and CDR2 SQIVND (reference sequence). Between the trimmed V and J ends, which lost 3 bases and 3 bases, there was a span of 17 bases. The CDR3 reads CASSILDSAVDYGYTF. The CDR3 nucleotides read TGTGCCAGTAGTATCCTGGACAGTGCTGTGGACTATGGCTACACCTTC.

This clonotype has a handful of counts. The V gene is TRBV27, the J gene TRBJ1-1; D is unresolved. V lost 6 bases to trimming and J lost 5 bases, with 10 bases between them. The germline V gene has CDR1 MNHEY and CDR2 SMNVEV (reference sequence). The CDR3 is made up of 12 amino acids. The CDR3: CASRKTGTEAFF. As DNA, the CDR3 is TGTGCCAGCAGGAAGACTGGGACTGAAGCTTTCTTT.

This clonotype occurred many times. The chain couples TRBV7-9 to TRBJ2-3; D is tentatively TRBD1 or TRBD2 (5 bases each). The CDR3 covers 14 residues. The V end was cut by 5 bases, the J end by 4 bases, with 13 bases between. CDR1 is SEHNR, CDR2 FQNEAQ, per germline (reference sequence). The CDR3 nucleotides read TGTGCCAGCAGCCCGGGACCGGCTGCAGATACGCAGTATTTT. Translating it yields CASSPGPAADTQYF.

The chain couples TRBV7-6 to TRBJ2-3, with D possibly matching TRBD2 (7 bases). The V gene's germline CDR1 is SGHVS and CDR2 FNYEAQ. This CDR3 is 17 amino acids long. The V end was cut by 5 bases, the J end by 5 bases, with 23 bases between. CDR3 sequence: CASSPSLGGPTIDTQYF. The CDR3 DNA sequence: TGTGCCAGCAGCCCCTCGTTGGGGGGGCCAACCATAGATACGCAGTATTTT.

The chain joins TRBV5-4 to TRBJ1-4, with TRBD1 as a possible D gene (6 bases). Germline CDR1 reads SGHNT; CDR2 reads YYREEE (reference sequence). The V end lost 0 bases, the J end lost 4 bases, and 13 bases lay between the germline ends. The CDR3 runs 16 residues. Written as DNA, the CDR3 is TGTGCCAGCAGCTTGGGGCCGGACAGTCGTAATGAAAAACTGTTTTTT. It yields the protein CASSLGPDSRNEKLFF.

The table lists this clonotype with a few counts. The chain carries TRBV9 and TRBJ1-5; D unclear. Germline V gives CDR1 SGDLS, CDR2 YYNGEE. V lost 0 bases, J lost 4 bases, and 8 bases lay in between. This CDR3 region has 14 residues. The CDR3 here is CASSVGGENQPQHF. Written as DNA, the CDR3 is TGTGCCAGCAGCGTAGGAGGAGAGAATCAGCCCCAGCATTTT.